This is a list of T cell receptor beta chains from one sample in a study of cytomegalovirus exposure and HLA in healthy donors. Clones were sequenced by immunoSEQ multiplex PCR, and TCRdb holds only the in-frame ones, with some missing. Here the sample spans about 93,000 clones, just under 80% being singletons. The sequencing sample was made of PBMCs. The receptor source for this set is a woman aged 40 to 50 in good health and CMV-seronegative. The CDR3 runs from the conserved cysteine through the conserved F or W. The D gene is left open where the match is weak. The listing skips clone size in some rows; elsewhere it reads once, few, many or a size class.

TRBV2,-,TRBJ2-2,-,CASTKRTTDTGELFF,TGTGCCAGCACTAAGAGGACTACCGACACCGGGGAGCTGTTTTTT
TRBV5-4,-,TRBJ2-5,-,CASSHSETQYF,TGTGCCAGCAGCCATTCAGAGACCCAGTACTTC
TRBV19,-,TRBJ2-3,-,CASSMPGTDTQYF,TGTGCCAGTAGTATGCCGGGCACAGATACGCAGTATTTT
TRBV28,-,TRBJ1-5,-,CASSLEGARSAQHF,TGTGCCAGCAGTTTAGAAGGGGCGCGGTCAGCCCAGCATTTT
TRBV2,-,TRBJ1-5,few,CASTVEGNQPQHF,TGTGCCAGCACCGTGGAGGGTAATCAGCCCCAGCATTTT
TRBV11-2,-,TRBJ2-7,-,CASSPDFYEQYF,TGTGCCAGCAGCCCGGACTTTTACGAGCAGTACTTC
TRBV27,TRBD1,TRBJ1-5,-,CASSSSRQGASNQPQHF,TGTGCCAGCAGCTCATCTCGGCAGGGGGCGAGCAATCAGCCCCAGCATTTT
TRBV6-7,-,TRBJ2-1,-,CASSYSSRCGPYNEQFF,TGTGCCAGCAGTTACTCGAGTAGGTGCGGGCCTTACAATGAGCAGTTCTTC
TRBV6-5,-,TRBJ1-1,-,CASSGGTDNTEAFF,TGTGCCAGCAGTGGAGGGACGGATAACACTGAAGCTTTCTTT
TRBV7-2,-,TRBJ1-2,-,CASSLRIAAHGYTF,TGTGCCAGCAGCTTAAGAATAGCAGCGCACGGCTACACCTTC
TRBV4-3,-,TRBJ1-4,-,CASSQGIGVRGKLFF,TGCGCCAGCAGCCAAGGGATTGGAGTCAGAGGAAAACTGTTTTTT
TRBV28,-,TRBJ2-7,-,CASSRRQVRTYEQYF,TGTGCCAGCAGCCGTCGACAGGTTCGGACCTACGAGCAGTACTTC
TRBV29-1,-,TRBJ2-7,-,CSVEEEGFVSYEQYF,TGCAGCGTTGAAGAAGAGGGTTTTGTCTCCTACGAGCAGTACTTC
TRBV28,-,TRBJ1-2,-,CASSLSSLGWKGYTF,TGTGCCAGCAGTTTAAGTAGCCTCGGCTGGAAAGGCTACACCTTC
TRBV9,-,TRBJ2-1,-,CASSGEKQFF,TGTGCCAGCAGCGGAGAGAAGCAGTTCTTC
TRBV27,TRBD2,TRBJ2-1,-,CASSNAGLASYNEQFF,TGTGCCAGCAGTAATGCAGGACTAGCGTCCTACAATGAGCAGTTCTTC
TRBV7-9,TRBD1,TRBJ1-3,-,CASSYDRGRGLSGNTIYF,TGTGCCAGCAGCTACGACCGGGGCAGGGGGTTGTCAGGAAACACCATATATTTT
TRBV11-3,-,TRBJ1-1,few,CASSLSVNTEAFF,TGTGCCAGCAGCTTATCCGTTAACACTGAAGCTTTCTTT
TRBV5-1,TRBD1,TRBJ2-5,-,CASRRGSEGQGEFQETQYF,TGCGCCAGCAGACGCGGTTCGGAGGGACAGGGGGAGTTCCAAGAGACCCAGTACTTC
TRBV30,-,TRBJ2-7,-,CAWSVGGQVNEQYF,TGTGCCTGGAGTGTAGGAGGTCAGGTGAACGAGCAGTACTTC
TRBV6-1,TRBD2,TRBJ2-1,-,CASSEAGSGRIGEQFF,TGTGCCAGCAGTGAAGCTGGTAGCGGGAGAATCGGAGAGCAGTTCTTC
TRBV29-1,TRBD1,TRBJ1-1,few,CSVFRQGDTEAFF,TGCAGCGTTTTCCGACAGGGAGACACTGAAGCTTTCTTT
TRBV28,TRBD2,TRBJ2-1,-,CASSPSSGRRNEQFF,TGTGCCAGCAGTCCATCTAGCGGGCGCCGCAATGAGCAGTTCTTC
TRBV27,TRBD1,TRBJ1-1,few,CASSPGQLTEAFF,TGTGCCAGCAGTCCGGGACAGCTCACTGAAGCTTTCTTT
TRBV29-1,-,TRBJ1-2,-,CSVVTEGYTF,TGCAGCGTCGTGACAGAAGGCTACACCTTC
TRBV9,TRBD1,TRBJ2-5,once,CASSVLGTGLGETQYF,TGTGCCAGCAGCGTTCTCGGGACAGGGCTCGGGGAGACCCAGTACTTC
TRBV5-5,TRBD1,TRBJ2-6,-,CASSWGTGVSGANVLTF,TGTGCCAGCAGCTGGGGGACAGGGGTGTCTGGGGCCAACGTCCTGACTTTC
TRBV9,TRBD2,TRBJ2-7,-,CASSVGVSAGGPHEQYF,TGTGCCAGCAGCGTCGGGGTCTCAGCGGGAGGGCCCCACGAGCAGTACTTC
TRBV7-9,-,TRBJ2-5,-,CASSPAGSIQETQYF,TGTGCCAGCAGCCCCGCGGGCAGCATCCAAGAGACCCAGTACTTC
TRBV7-3,-,TRBJ2-2,-,CASSLFPGSQNTGELFF,TGTGCCAGCAGCTTATTTCCGGGGAGCCAGAACACCGGGGAGCTGTTTTTT
TRBV7-2,-,TRBJ2-3,-,CASSRLLGLSWDTQYF,TGTGCCAGCAGTCGGTTGTTGGGACTGTCGTGGGATACGCAGTATTTT
TRBV27,-,TRBJ1-5,few,CASSFSRQSNQPQHF,TGTGCCAGCAGTTTCTCCCGACAGAGCAATCAGCCCCAGCATTTT
TRBV5-4,TRBD2,TRBJ2-1,-,CASSSGRIDEQFF,TGTGCCAGCAGTAGCGGGAGAATTGATGAGCAGTTCTTC
TRBV4-3,TRBD2,TRBJ2-2,-,CASSHDAPSGNTGELFF,TGCGCCAGCAGCCATGATGCCCCTAGCGGGAACACCGGGGAGCTGTTTTTT
TRBV2,TRBD1,TRBJ2-7,-,CASTRDREGEQYF,TGTGCCAGCACTCGGGACAGGGAAGGGGAGCAGTACTTC
TRBV10-1,-,TRBJ1-1,once,CASTSPGGTEAFF,TGCGCCAGCACCTCGCCGGGGGGGACTGAAGCTTTCTTT
TRBV5-6,-,TRBJ1-1,-,CASSVIRVPEAFF,TGTGCCAGCAGCGTGATCAGGGTCCCTGAAGCTTTCTTT
TRBV5-1,TRBD1,TRBJ2-5,-,CASSPGTVQETQYF,TGCGCCAGCAGCCCAGGGACAGTCCAAGAGACCCAGTACTTC
TRBV5-6,TRBD2,TRBJ2-3,-,CASSLEVAGVTDTQYF,TGTGCCAGCAGCTTGGAAGTAGCGGGAGTAACAGATACGCAGTATTTT
TRBV30,TRBD1,TRBJ1-2,-,CAWATGTGKNGYTF,TGTGCCTGGGCTACCGGGACAGGTAAAAATGGCTACACCTTC
TRBV27,TRBD2,TRBJ2-1,few,CASRGLAGTNEQFF,TGTGCCAGCAGGGGACTAGCGGGAACCAATGAGCAGTTCTTC
TRBV5-4,TRBD1,TRBJ2-3,once,CASSSTGGRSDTQYF,TGTGCCAGCAGCTCTACAGGGGGCAGGTCAGATACGCAGTATTTT
TRBV5-1,-,TRBJ1-2,-,CASSLGETGYTF,TGCGCCAGCAGCCTTGGAGAGACGGGCTACACCTTC
TRBV7-2,TRBD1,TRBJ1-2,-,CASSLRQGIDRYGYTF,TGTGCCAGCAGCTTACGACAGGGGATTGATCGCTATGGCTACACCTTC
TRBV6-5,-,TRBJ2-6,-,CASTRALSGANVLTF,TGTGCCAGCACCAGGGCCCTTTCTGGGGCCAACGTCCTGACTTTC
TRBV7-9,TRBD2,TRBJ2-7,-,CASRKAGGWYEQYF,TGTGCCAGCAGAAAAGCGGGAGGCTGGTACGAGCAGTACTTC
TRBV7-6,TRBD1,TRBJ2-7,once,CASSYRQGGGYEQYF,TGTGCCAGCAGCTACCGACAGGGTGGAGGCTACGAGCAGTACTTC
TRBV6-5,TRBD2,TRBJ2-7,-,CASSYGPRTSGSEQYF,TGTGCCAGCAGTTATGGGCCCCGGACTAGCGGGAGCGAGCAGTACTTC
TRBV6-5,-,TRBJ1-4,-,CASSYSWRTNEKLFF,TGTGCCAGCAGTTACTCGTGGAGGACTAATGAAAAACTGTTTTTT
TRBV9,TRBD2,TRBJ2-7,-,CASSGASGREQYF,TGTGCCAGCAGCGGAGCTAGCGGGCGCGAGCAGTACTTC
TRBV5-4,TRBD2,TRBJ2-3,-,CASGTGLAAVDTQYF,TGTGCCAGCGGAACGGGACTAGCGGCGGTAGATACGCAGTATTTT
TRBV27,-,TRBJ2-1,-,CASSLFRGNEQFF,TGTGCCAGCAGTTTATTCAGGGGCAATGAGCAGTTCTTC